These 21 T cell receptor beta chains originate from one sample sequenced in a study of T-cell reconstitution after alpha-beta-depleted transplantation in children. The library targeted TCRbeta and was prepared with unique molecular identifiers. In TCRdb, the PCR reads were re-called with MiXCR into one record per CDR3 protein. The sample gives hundreds of thousands of distinct CDR3 sequences, more than 15% of which show up once; approximately 40% is in the top ten. Sequenced here: PBMCs, mostly from graft donor cells, sampled 360 days after TCRalphabeta/CD19-depleted stem cell transplant. Receptors were obtained from a male patient aged 2-9 years who had a stem cell transplant for acute lymphoblastic leukemia, so the T cells may come from the graft donor.

This chain connects TRBV5-5 to TRBJ1-6, with a weak D call TRBD1 (6 bases). Trimming removed 1 base from V and 8 bases from J, with 13 bases in between. The CDR3 loop spans 15 amino acids. Germline CDR1 is SGHKS and CDR2 is YYEKEE (reference sequence). The CDR3 reads CASSLLAGADSPLHF. In DNA form, the CDR3 reads TGTGCCAGCAGCTTGTTGGCAGGGGCCGATTCACCCCTCCACTTT.

The chain couples TRBV6-1 to TRBJ2-4; D not certain. Per germline, CDR1 MNHNS and CDR2 SASEGT. Trimming shortened V by 6 bases and J by 8 bases, and 17 bases separated the two germline ends. The CDR3 spans 14 residues. For the CDR3, the DNA is TGTGCCAGCAGCCAAAAACATCGGGTTTACATTCAGTACTTC. Protein product: CASSQKHRVYIQYF.

The chain employs TRBV12-3 or TRBV12-4 and TRBJ1-6, with D possibly matching TRBD1 (5 bases). V was trimmed by 3 bases and J by 8 bases, leaving 14 bases between them. The CDR3 runs 15 residues. DNA of the CDR3: TGTGCCAGCAGTTTTGGGAGGGCGGGGGATTCACCCCTCCACTTT. Encoded protein: CASSFGRAGDSPLHF.

This clonotype was seen more than once but under ten times. This chain joins TRBV12-3 or TRBV12-4 and TRBJ1-1, with TRBD1 identical over 10 bases. This CDR3 is 14 amino acids long. The trim removed 10 bases at V and 2 bases at J, leaving 7 bases unmatched. Here the CDR3 reads CATRQGAINTEAFF. Here the CDR3 DNA reads TGTGCCACCCGACAGGGGGCGATTAACACTGAAGCTTTCTTT.

This clonotype was seen more than once but under ten times. The chain carries TRBV12-3 or TRBV12-4 and TRBJ1-4; perhaps TRBD1 as D (5 bases). The CDR3 is 13 amino acids. The V gene lost 0 bases and the J gene lost 15 bases, with 14 bases spanning the gap. The CDR3 DNA follows: TGTGCCAGCAGTTTAGCGCAGGGAGTCGGGGTGTTTTTT. Translation gives CASSLAQGVGVFF.

The V and J genes are TRBV7-9 and TRBJ2-5; TRBD2 might be the D (6 bases). Trimming shortened V by 5 bases and J by 2 bases, and 15 bases separated the two germline ends. The length of the CDR3 is 15 residues. Germline V lookup: CDR1 SEHNR, CDR2 FQNEAQ (reference sequence). The CDR3 sequence: CASSPVADIQETQYF. In DNA form, the CDR3 reads TGTGCCAGCAGCCCAGTAGCGGACATTCAAGAGACCCAGTACTTC.

The chain has TRBV20-1 and TRBJ1-1, with 8 bases identical to TRBD1. The CDR3 is 13 amino acids. CDR1 is DFQATT, CDR2 SNEGSKA, per germline (reference sequence). V dropped 7 bases and J dropped 1; count of bases not matched to a gene: 5. The CDR3 region has the DNA TGCAGTGGCCCAGACAGGGGGAACACTGAAGCTTTCTTT. Translation gives CSGPDRGNTEAFF.

This clonotype has a handful of counts. The chain combines TRBV29-1 with TRBJ1-4, with TRBD1 matching 8 bases. From germline, CDR1 is SQVTM and CDR2 ANQGSEA. The CDR3 is 12 amino acids. The CDR3 reads CGAGGPNEKLFF. The CDR3 coding sequence is TGCGGGGCAGGGGGCCCTAATGAAAAACTGTTTTTT.

The V and J genes are TRBV21-1 and TRBJ2-7; the DNA was not used to check the table's D call, TRBD2. TRBV21-1 is flagged as a pseudogene. This CDR3 has 17 residues. The CDR3 reads CASSKGMGRRIVYEQYF. CDR3 DNA: TGTGCCAGCAGCAAAGGTATGGGACGGCGGATAGTGTACGAGCAGTACTTC.

The chain employs TRBV27 and TRBJ2-3; TRBD2 matches 8 bases. With V trimmed by 3 bases and J by 2 bases, 13 bases remained unmatched. CDR1 MNHEY and CDR2 SMNVEV come from the germline V gene (reference sequence). This CDR3 region has 18 residues. CDR3 coding DNA: TGTGCCAGCAGTTTTGGGGGATTGCGGGGGGCCTACACAGATACGCAGTATTTT. It translates to CASSFGGLRGAYTDTQYF.

This clonotype was found a few times. This chain uses TRBV12-3 or TRBV12-4 with TRBJ2-1, with 7 positions matching TRBD1. This CDR3 has 17 amino acids. With V trimmed by 6 bases and J by 5 bases, 16 bases remained unmatched. CDR3 sequence (DNA): TGTGCCAGCAGAAGGGGGACAGTTAGAGTTACAAACAATGAGCAGTTCTTC. The encoded protein is CASRRGTVRVTNNEQFF.

In this sample, this clonotype turned up many times. In nucleotides, the CDR3 is TGCGCCAGCAGCTTGTCGATCCGGGATTCTGGCGGGGAGCTGTTTTTT. Amino acids: CASSLSIRDSGGELFF. The chain uses TRBV5-1 and TRBJ2-2, with D perhaps matching TRBD2 (5 bases). The CDR3 is made up of 16 amino acids. V shed 1 base and J shed 7 bases, with 17 bases lying between them. Germline V gene data show CDR1 as SGHRS and CDR2 as YFSETQ.

The chain couples TRBV18 to TRBJ1-1; the D gene is possibly TRBD1 (5 bases). The CDR3 length is 15 residues. Germline assignment: CDR1 KGHSH and CDR2 LQKENI. V shed 5 bases and J shed 1 base, with 14 bases lying between them. DNA of the CDR3: TGTGCCAGCTCAAAAAGGGGATTGAAGAACACTGAAGCTTTCTTT. Its translation: CASSKRGLKNTEAFF.

V usage is TRBV7-2 and J usage is TRBJ2-7, with unresolved D. Germline loops: CDR1 SGHTA, CDR2 FQGNSA. The CDR3 has 14 residues. Trimming cost V 4 bases and J 1 base, with 11 bases left between them. The CDR3 spells CASSSLDGSYEQYF. The CDR3 DNA sequence: TGTGCCAGCAGCTCCCTGGACGGATCCTACGAGCAGTACTTC. Variable domain in full (rest from reference TRBV7-2 and TRBJ2-7): GAGVSQSPSNKVTEKGKDVELRCDPISGHTALYWYRQSLGQGLEFLIYFQGNSAPDKSGLPSDRFSAERTGGSVSTLTIQRTQQEDSAVYLCASSSLDGSYEQYFGPGTRLTVT.

The rearrangement uses TRBV18 and TRBJ2-3; a possible D gene is TRBD2 (6 bases). This CDR3 has 14 amino acids. Trimming removed 3 bases at V and 9 bases at J, with 16 bases between. The germline V gene has CDR1 KGHSH and CDR2 LQKENI. The CDR3 protein is CASSPRQEGDTQYF. CDR3 DNA: TGTGCCAGCTCACCGAGGCAGGAGGGAGACACGCAGTATTTT.

The chain couples TRBV21-1 to TRBJ1-5; TRBD1 is the table's D call, not checked against the DNA. TRBV21-1 is a recognized pseudogene. The CDR3 is 15 amino acids. The chain's CDR3 is CASSHTGICNQPQHF. The DNA of the CDR3 is TGTGCCAGCAGCCATACAGGGATATGCAATCAGCCCCAGCATTTT.

Only a few counts were recorded for this clonotype. J is TRBJ2-7 and V is TRBV7-9, with 7 bases fitting TRBD1. V was pared by 1 base and J by 2 bases, with 5 bases of the junction left unmatched. This CDR3 contains 15 residues. In germline, CDR1 is SEHNR, CDR2 FQNEAQ (reference sequence). The CDR3 region has the DNA TGTGCCAGCAGCTTAGACCGGGACAGCCCCTACGAGCAGTACTTC. This gives the protein CASSLDRDSPYEQYF.

This chain connects TRBV4-1 to TRBJ1-1; 7 positions match TRBD1. The CDR3 runs 14 residues. Trimming at V came to 3 bases and at J to 2 bases, leaving 3 bases not matched to a gene. Germline CDR1 is MGHRA and CDR2 is YSYEKL. CDR3 region: CASSQDRSNTEAFF. The CDR3 coding sequence is TGCGCCAGCAGCCAGGACAGGTCCAACACTGAAGCTTTCTTT.

J is TRBJ2-2 and V is TRBV5-1; the D call may be TRBD1 or TRBD2 (5 bases each). Germline-derived CDR1 and CDR2 are SGHRS and YFSETQ. CDR3 length: 16 amino acids. V was cut by 2 bases and J by 0 bases, with 11 bases left in between. This chain's CDR3 is CASSFPGPSNTGELFF. CDR3 nucleotide sequence: TGCGCCAGCAGCTTCCCGGGGCCGTCGAACACCGGGGAGCTGTTTTTT.

The chain is built from TRBV10-1 and TRBJ2-5, with a weak D call TRBD1 (5 bases). The CDR3 consists of 13 residues. The V end was cut by 2 bases, the J end by 4 bases, with 8 bases between. Germline V gene lookup returns CDR1 WNHNN and CDR2 SYGVQD (reference sequence). CDR3: CASSEGARETQYF. The CDR3 bases are TGCGCCAGCAGTGAGGGGGCTCGAGAGACCCAGTACTTC.

This clonotype was seen a handful of times. The chain recombines TRBV5-1 with TRBJ1-4, with D possibly matching TRBD1 (5 bases). This CDR3 comprises 14 residues. The germline CDR1 and CDR2 sequences are SGHRS and YFSETQ. The V and J ends lost 4 bases and 5 bases respectively, with 12 bases between them. The CDR3 DNA reads as TGCGCCAGCAGCGCGGGGCAGGGAAATGAAAAACTGTTTTTT. Protein: CASSAGQGNEKLFF.